Listed here are 14 T cell receptor beta chains from one sample, sequenced in a study of T cell repertoires in cytomegalovirus infection. Which antigens these TCRs recognize remains unknown. TCRdb itself ran the reads through MiXCR, one entry per CDR3 protein. The sample lists 450,000 to 600,000 distinct CDR3 sequences, 33% seen once, with roughly 15% in the top ten. Specimen: cultured PBMCs, collected from culture after CMV antigen stimulation. Every receptor here comes from a human donor in good health (CMV status not recorded). Some clones in this sample may be carry-over from other donors' samples.

This chain joins TRBV5-1 and TRBJ2-2, with 8 bases fitting TRBD2. The germline V gene has CDR1 SGHRS and CDR2 YFSETQ. Germline trimming cut 2 bases from V and 2 bases from J; bases unmatched to any gene: 8. The CDR3 has 17 residues. CDR3 nucleotide sequence: TGCGCCAGCAGCTTCTTGGGGAGCGGGAGTAACACCGGGGAGCTGTTTTTT. Translating it yields CASSFLGSGSNTGELFF.

The genes are TRBV12-3 or TRBV12-4 and TRBJ2-1; D possibly matches TRBD1 or TRBD2 (5 bases each). The CDR3 is 14 residues long. With 6 bases removed from V and 8 bases from J, the gap between germline ends came to 17 bases. The CDR3 sequence is CASSLLRGVDEQFF. CDR3 DNA: TGTGCCAGCAGCCTGCTTCGAGGGGTCGATGAGCAGTTCTTC.

J is TRBJ2-5 and V is TRBV7-2; D possibly corresponds to TRBD2 (5 bases). The CDR3 is 14 amino acids. CDR1 and CDR2 from the germline V gene are SGHTA and FQGNSA. The ends were cut back, 5 bases at V and 2 bases at J, with 12 bases in the middle. CDR3 coding DNA: TGTGCCAGCAGCGCCTATAGCGAACAAGAGACCCAGTACTTC. Its translation: CASSAYSEQETQYF. Looking up the rest from reference TRBV7-2 and TRBJ2-5 gives the full variable domain: GAGVSQSPSNKVTEKGKDVELRCDPISGHTALYWYRQSLGQGLEFLIYFQGNSAPDKSGLPSDRFSAERTGGSVSTLTIQRTQQEDSAVYLCASSAYSEQETQYFGPGTRLLVL.

The V gene is TRBV7-2, the J gene TRBJ2-7; D remains ambiguous. The CDR3 extends over 13 amino acids. With 4 bases removed from V and 0 bases from J, the gap between germline ends came to 7 bases. Per germline, CDR1 SGHTA and CDR2 FQGNSA. The CDR3 reads CASSSQASYEQYV. The CDR3 nucleotides are TGTGCCAGCAGCTCCCAAGCCTCCTACGAGCAGTACGTC.

The gene calls are TRBV7-8 and TRBJ2-4; a weak D match, TRBD1 (6 bases). Trimming removed 1 base from V and 5 bases from J, with 15 bases in between. Germline V gene lookup returns CDR1 SGHVS and CDR2 FQNEAQ. There are 16 residues in the CDR3. The CDR3 DNA follows: TGTGCCAGCAGCTTAGGGGGGCGGGTGGGAGAAAACATTCAGTACTTC. Protein: CASSLGGRVGENIQYF.

In this sample, this clonotype turned up a few times. The gene calls are TRBV7-9 and TRBJ1-2, with 7 bases that match TRBD1. CDR1 and CDR2 (germline): SEHNR, FQNEAQ (reference sequence). V was clipped by 5 bases and J by 8 bases; unmatched bases: 17. The CDR3 has 16 amino acids. The CDR3: CASSGRADRSARGYTF. The CDR3 region has the DNA TGTGCCAGCAGCGGGAGGGCGGACAGGTCGGCGAGGGGCTACACCTTC.

This CDR3 is CSANRDRGVNEQFF. CDR3 DNA sequence: TGCAGTGCTAACCGGGACAGGGGGGTCAATGAGCAGTTCTTC. The V gene is TRBV20-1, the J gene TRBJ2-1; 11 positions match TRBD1. V dropped 4 bases and J dropped 6; count of bases not matched to a gene: 5. The CDR3 loop spans 14 amino acids. Germline CDR1 is DFQATT and CDR2 is SNEGSKA (reference sequence).

The J gene is TRBJ2-1, the V gene TRBV28; D remains unclear. V lost 6 bases to trimming and J lost 0 bases, with 9 bases between them. CDR3 length: 14 residues. Germline lookup yields CDR1 MDHEN and CDR2 SYDVKM. This CDR3 reads CASRFTNSYNEQFF. In DNA form, the CDR3 reads TGTGCCAGCAGGTTCACTAACTCCTACAATGAGCAGTTCTTC.

This clonotype has a count of ten or more. The germline gene is not matched at one end of the junction; a read error may be the cause. The chain joins TRBV7-2 to TRBJ2-7, with D uncertain. In germline, CDR1 is SGHTA, CDR2 FQGNSA. This CDR3 region has 13 residues. CDR3 in DNA: TGTGCCAGCAGCTCTTTATCCTCCCACGAGCAGTACTTC. Translated, it gives CASSSLSSHEQYF.

This clonotype was found a few times. The chain links TRBV7-2 to TRBJ2-7; TRBD1 might be the D (5 bases). The CDR3 runs to 13 residues. The V gene's germline CDR1 is SGHTA and CDR2 FQGNSA. V was clipped by 2 bases and J by 5 bases, with 10 bases between them. CDR3 sequence reads: CASSLIGANEQYF. CDR3 nucleotides: TGTGCCAGCAGCTTAATAGGGGCCAACGAGCAGTACTTC.

V gene TRBV7-9 combines with J gene TRBJ2-5; D not resolved. Trimming cost V 4 bases and J 0 bases, with 18 bases left between them. CDR1 and CDR2 (germline): SEHNR, FQNEAQ (reference sequence). The CDR3 is 17 amino acids. CDR3: CASSSRGRQSYQETQYF. The CDR3 DNA sequence: TGTGCCAGCAGCTCACGTGGACGGCAGTCGTACCAAGAGACCCAGTACTTC. Together with reference TRBV7-9 and TRBJ2-5, the CDR3 gives the full variable domain: DTGVSQNPRHKITKRGQNVTFRCDPISEHNRLYWYRQTLGQGPEFLTYFQNEAQLEKSRLLSDRFSAERPKGSFSTLEIQRTEQGDSAMYLCASSSRGRQSYQETQYFGPGTRLLVL.

There are a few counts of this clonotype. This rearrangement joins TRBV7-3 to TRBJ2-3, with D maybe TRBD1 (6 bases). Germline CDR1 and CDR2: SGHTA and FQGTGA. The CDR3 has 15 amino acids. The V end lost 2 bases, the J end lost 2 bases, and 11 bases lay between the germline ends. The CDR3 here is CASSLQGSLTDTQYF. The CDR3 DNA follows: TGTGCCAGCAGCTTACAGGGGTCCCTCACAGATACGCAGTATTTT.

The V gene is TRBV2, the J gene TRBJ2-7; D gene ambiguous. This CDR3 contains 14 residues. Germline lookup yields CDR1 SNHLY and CDR2 FYNNEI. Trimming removed 2 bases from V and 9 bases from J, with 17 bases in between. The CDR3 DNA is TGTGCCAGCAGTGAAAGGACGTCGGTTCTACTGCAGTACTTC. Protein: CASSERTSVLLQYF.

This clonotype was recorded a few times. J is TRBJ2-1 and V is TRBV19; D is possibly TRBD1 (5 bases). Germline loops: CDR1 LNHDA, CDR2 SQIVND (reference sequence). The V and J ends lost 6 bases and 8 bases respectively, with 20 bases between them. CDR3 size: 15 residues. The CDR3 protein is CASSLEGAVVDEQFF. In DNA form, the CDR3 reads TGTGCCAGTAGCCTGGAAGGGGCGGTTGTCGATGAGCAGTTCTTC.